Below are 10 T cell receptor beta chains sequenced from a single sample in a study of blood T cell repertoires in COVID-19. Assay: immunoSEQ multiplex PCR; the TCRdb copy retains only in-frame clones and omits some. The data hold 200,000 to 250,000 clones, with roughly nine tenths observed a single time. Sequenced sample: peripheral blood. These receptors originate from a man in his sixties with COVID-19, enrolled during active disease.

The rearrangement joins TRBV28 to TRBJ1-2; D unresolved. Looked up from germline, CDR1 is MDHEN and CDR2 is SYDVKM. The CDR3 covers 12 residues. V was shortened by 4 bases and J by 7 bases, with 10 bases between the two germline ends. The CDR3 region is CASSSNQVGYTF. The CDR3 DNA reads TGTGCCAGCAGTTCAAACCAGGTTGGCTACACCTTC.

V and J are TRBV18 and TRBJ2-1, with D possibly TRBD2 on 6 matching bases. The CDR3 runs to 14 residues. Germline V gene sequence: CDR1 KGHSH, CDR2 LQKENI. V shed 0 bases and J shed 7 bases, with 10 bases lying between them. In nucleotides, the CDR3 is TGTGCCAGCTCACCACCTCCGGGGAGGAATGAGCAGTTCTTC. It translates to CASSPPPGRNEQFF.

The chain's CDR3 is CASSLLGPNGYTF. CDR3 nucleotides: TGTGCCAGCAGCTTGTTGGGCCCGAACGGCTACACCTTC. The chain links TRBV5-5 to TRBJ1-2; no definite D call. V lost 1 base, J lost 8 bases, and 12 bases lay in between. The CDR3 loop spans 13 amino acids. The V gene's germline CDR1 is SGHKS and CDR2 YYEKEE (reference sequence).

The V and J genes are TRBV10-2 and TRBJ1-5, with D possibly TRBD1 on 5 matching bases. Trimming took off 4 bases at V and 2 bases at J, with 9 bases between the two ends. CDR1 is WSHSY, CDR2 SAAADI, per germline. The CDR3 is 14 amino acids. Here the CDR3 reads CASSVGGGNQPQHF. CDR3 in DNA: TGCGCCAGCAGTGTCGGGGGTGGCAATCAGCCCCAGCATTTT.

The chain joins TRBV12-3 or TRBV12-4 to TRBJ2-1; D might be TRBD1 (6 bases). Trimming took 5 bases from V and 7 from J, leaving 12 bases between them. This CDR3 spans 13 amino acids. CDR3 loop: CASSKHGQNEQFF. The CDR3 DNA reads TGTGCCAGCAGTAAACATGGACAGAATGAGCAGTTCTTC.

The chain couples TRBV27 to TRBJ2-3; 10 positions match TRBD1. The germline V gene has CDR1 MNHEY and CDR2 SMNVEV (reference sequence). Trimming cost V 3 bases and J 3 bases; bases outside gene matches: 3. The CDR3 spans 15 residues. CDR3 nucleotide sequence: TGTGCCAGCAGTTTTAGACAGGGGGCAACAGATACGCAGTATTTT. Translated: CASSFRQGATDTQYF.

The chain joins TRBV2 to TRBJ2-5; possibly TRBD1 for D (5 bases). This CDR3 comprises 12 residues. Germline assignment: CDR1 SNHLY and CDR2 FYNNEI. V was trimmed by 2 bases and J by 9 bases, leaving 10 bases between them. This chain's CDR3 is CASSELQAAQYF. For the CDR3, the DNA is TGTGCCAGCAGTGAACTACAGGCGGCCCAGTACTTC. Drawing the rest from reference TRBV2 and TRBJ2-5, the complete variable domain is EPEVTQTPSHQVTQMGQEVILRCVPISNHLYFYWYRQILGQKVEFLVSFYNNEISEKSEIFDDQFSVERPDGSNFTLKIRSTKLEDSAMYFCASSELQAAQYFGPGTRLLVL.

DNA of the CDR3: TGTGCCAGCTCACCAAACAGGGGTCGACAGCCCCAGCATTTT. This translates into CASSPNRGRQPQHF. This chain connects TRBV18 to TRBJ1-5; 7 bases match TRBD1. V was pared by 2 bases and J by 7 bases, with 5 bases of the junction left unmatched. The CDR3 loop spans 14 amino acids. CDR1 is KGHSH and CDR2 is LQKENI in the germline V gene.

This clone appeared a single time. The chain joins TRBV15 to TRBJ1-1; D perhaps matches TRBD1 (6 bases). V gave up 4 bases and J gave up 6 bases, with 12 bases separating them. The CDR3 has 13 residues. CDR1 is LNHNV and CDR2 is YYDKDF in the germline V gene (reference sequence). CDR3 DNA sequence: TGTGCCACCAGCAAAGGACAGCCCTCTGAAGCTTTCTTT. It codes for CATSKGQPSEAFF.

Written as DNA, the CDR3 is TGTGCCAGCAGCAAAAAGGACAGGGTCAATTACAATGAGCAGTTCTTC. It yields the protein CASSKKDRVNYNEQFF. The chain recombines TRBV21-1 with TRBJ2-1; the table's D call of TRBD1 was not tested on the DNA. TRBV21-1 is labeled a pseudogene. The CDR3 length is 16 residues.